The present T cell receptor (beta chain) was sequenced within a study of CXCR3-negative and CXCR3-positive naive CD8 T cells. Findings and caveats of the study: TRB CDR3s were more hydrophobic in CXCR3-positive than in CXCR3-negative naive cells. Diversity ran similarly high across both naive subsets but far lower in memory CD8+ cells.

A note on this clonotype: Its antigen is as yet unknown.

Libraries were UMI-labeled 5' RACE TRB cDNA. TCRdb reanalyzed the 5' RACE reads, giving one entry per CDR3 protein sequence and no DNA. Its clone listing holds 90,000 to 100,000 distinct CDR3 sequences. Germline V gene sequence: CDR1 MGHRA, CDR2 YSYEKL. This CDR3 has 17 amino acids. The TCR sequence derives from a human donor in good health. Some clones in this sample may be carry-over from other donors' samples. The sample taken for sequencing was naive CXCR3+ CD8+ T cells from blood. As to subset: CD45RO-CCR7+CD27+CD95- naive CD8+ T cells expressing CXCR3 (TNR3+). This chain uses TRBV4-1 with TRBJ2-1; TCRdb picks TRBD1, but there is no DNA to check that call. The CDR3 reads CASSQDPGQGPYNEQFF.